This record covers a single T cell receptor (beta chain). What it binds is unknown. Scientists amplified the TCR beta CDR3 regions from RNA transcripts. Amplification began with first-round RT-PCR using HTBI primers, then second-round multiplex PCR was performed. TCRdb analysed the multiplex PCR reads with MiXCR anew, one entry per CDR3 protein. This sample has approximately 700,000 distinct CDR3 sequences, with about 44% found just once. The entry originates in a study of Graves' ophthalmopathy and Graves' hyperthyroidism. Overall study: The blood sample was drawn at first diagnosis and before any treatment. Whole-study findings and limits: Blood also contained most of the expanded thyroid clonotypes above 0.001 frequency.

The CDR3 runs 18 residues. The ends were cut back, 6 bases at V and 7 bases at J, with 27 bases in the middle. In germline, CDR1 is SGHAT, CDR2 FQDESV (reference sequence). This receptor was taken from an adult man with Graves' ophthalmopathy. Sequencing used peripheral blood. This chain links TRBV11-1 with TRBJ2-2; the D gene is possibly TRBD1 (6 bases). The CDR3 spells CASSYSRTAFTDIGELFF. CDR3 coding DNA: TGTGCCAGCAGTTACTCCCGGACAGCTTTCACTGACATCGGGGAGCTGTTTTTT.